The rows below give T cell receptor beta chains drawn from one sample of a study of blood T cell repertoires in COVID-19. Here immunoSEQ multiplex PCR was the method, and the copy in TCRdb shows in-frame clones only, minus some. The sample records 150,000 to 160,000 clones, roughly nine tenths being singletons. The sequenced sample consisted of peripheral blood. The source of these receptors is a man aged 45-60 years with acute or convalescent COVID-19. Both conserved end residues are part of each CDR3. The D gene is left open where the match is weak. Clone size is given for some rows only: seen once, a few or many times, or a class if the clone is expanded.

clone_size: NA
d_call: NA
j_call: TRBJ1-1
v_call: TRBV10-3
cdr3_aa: CATMWGGNTEAFF
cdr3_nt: TGTGCCACCATGTGGGGGGGGAACACTGAAGCTTTCTTT

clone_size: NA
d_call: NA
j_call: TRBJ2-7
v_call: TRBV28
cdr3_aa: CASIGRDKSSYEQYF
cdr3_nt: TGTGCCAGCATCGGCCGGGACAAGAGCTCCTACGAGCAGTACTTC

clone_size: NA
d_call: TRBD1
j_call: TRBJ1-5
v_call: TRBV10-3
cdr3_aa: CAISVDRSNQPQHF
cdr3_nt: TGTGCCATCAGTGTGGACAGGAGCAATCAGCCCCAGCATTTT

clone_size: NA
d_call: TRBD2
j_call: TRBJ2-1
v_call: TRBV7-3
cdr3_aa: CASSPRTSGYNEQFF
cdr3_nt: TGTGCCAGCAGCCCCCGGACTAGCGGTTACAATGAGCAGTTCTTC

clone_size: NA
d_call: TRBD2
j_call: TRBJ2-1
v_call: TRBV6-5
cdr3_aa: CASSWGLAGTYNEQFF
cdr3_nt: TGTGCCAGCAGTTGGGGACTAGCGGGTACCTACAATGAGCAGTTCTTC

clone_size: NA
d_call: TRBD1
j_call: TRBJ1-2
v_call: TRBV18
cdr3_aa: CASSPPQGQGVYGYTF
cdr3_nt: TGTGCCAGCTCACCACCGCAGGGGCAGGGGGTCTATGGCTACACCTTC

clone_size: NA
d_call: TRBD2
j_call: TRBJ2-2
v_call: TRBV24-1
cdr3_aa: CATSDLPQGLTGELFF
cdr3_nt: TGTGCCACCAGTGATTTGCCGCAGGGACTAACCGGGGAGCTGTTTTTT

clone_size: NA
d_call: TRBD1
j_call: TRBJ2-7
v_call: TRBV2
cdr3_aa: CASSQGTGSWEQYF
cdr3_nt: TGTGCCAGCTCCCAGGGGACAGGTTCTTGGGAGCAGTACTTC

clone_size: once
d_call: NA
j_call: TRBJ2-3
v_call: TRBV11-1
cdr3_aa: CASSLVSTGTDTQYF
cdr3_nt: TGTGCCAGCAGCTTAGTATCTACCGGCACAGATACGCAGTATTTT

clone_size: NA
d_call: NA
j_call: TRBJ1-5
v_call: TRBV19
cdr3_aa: CATRGFGNQPQHF
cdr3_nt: TGTGCCACACGAGGGTTTGGCAATCAGCCCCAGCATTTT

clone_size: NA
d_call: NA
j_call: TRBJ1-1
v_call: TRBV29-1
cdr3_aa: CSVDRRVLEAFF
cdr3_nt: TGCAGCGTTGACCGTCGAGTACTGGAAGCTTTCTTT

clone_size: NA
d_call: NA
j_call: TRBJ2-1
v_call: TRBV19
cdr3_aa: CASSWSAGRSYNEQFF
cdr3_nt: TGTGCCAGTAGTTGGTCCGCAGGGAGGTCCTACAATGAGCAGTTCTTC

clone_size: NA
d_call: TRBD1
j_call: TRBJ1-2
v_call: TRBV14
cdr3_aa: CASSPLPWTGRGYTF
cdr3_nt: TGTGCCAGCAGCCCCCTGCCCTGGACAGGGAGGGGCTACACCTTC

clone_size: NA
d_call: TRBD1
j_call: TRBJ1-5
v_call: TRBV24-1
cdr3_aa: CATSDSSTRGNQPQHF
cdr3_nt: TGTGCCACCAGTGACTCCTCAACCAGGGGGAATCAGCCCCAGCATTTT

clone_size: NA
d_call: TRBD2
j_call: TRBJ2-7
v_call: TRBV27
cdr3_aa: CASSYLGTSTGEQYF
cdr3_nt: TGTGCCAGCAGTTATCTCGGGACTAGTACCGGCGAGCAGTACTTC

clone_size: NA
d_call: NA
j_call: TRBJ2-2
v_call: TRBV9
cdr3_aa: CASSVWQDTGELFF
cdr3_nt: TGTGCCAGCAGCGTTTGGCAGGACACCGGGGAGCTGTTTTTT

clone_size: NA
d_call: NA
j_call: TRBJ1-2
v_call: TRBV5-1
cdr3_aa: CASSEGDGNGYTF
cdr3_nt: TGCGCCAGCAGCGAGGGGGACGGGAATGGCTACACCTTC

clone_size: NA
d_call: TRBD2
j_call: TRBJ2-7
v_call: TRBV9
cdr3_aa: CASSVGPSGTYEQYF
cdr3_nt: TGTGCCAGCAGCGTAGGTCCTAGCGGGACCTACGAGCAGTACTTC

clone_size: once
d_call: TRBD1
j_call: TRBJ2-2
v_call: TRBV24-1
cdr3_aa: CATSVGTGVTGELFF
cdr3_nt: TGTGCCACCAGTGTTGGGACAGGGGTTACCGGGGAGCTGTTTTTT

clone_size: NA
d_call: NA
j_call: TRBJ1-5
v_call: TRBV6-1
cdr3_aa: CASSESGAQPQHF
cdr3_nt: TGTGCCAGCAGTGAATCGGGTGCTCAGCCCCAGCATTTT

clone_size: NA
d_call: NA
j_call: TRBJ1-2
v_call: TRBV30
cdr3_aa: CAWSRGFQGYTF
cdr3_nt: TGTGCCTGGAGTAGGGGCTTTCAGGGCTACACCTTC

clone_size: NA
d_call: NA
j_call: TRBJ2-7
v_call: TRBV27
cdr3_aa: CASSRSGSSYEQYF
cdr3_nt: TGTGCCAGCAGCCGTAGCGGTAGCTCCTACGAGCAGTACTTC

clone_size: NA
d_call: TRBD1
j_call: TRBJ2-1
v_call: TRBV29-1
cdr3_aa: CSVADRGQRYEQFF
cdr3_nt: TGCAGCGTAGCAGACAGGGGGCAAAGGTATGAGCAGTTCTTC

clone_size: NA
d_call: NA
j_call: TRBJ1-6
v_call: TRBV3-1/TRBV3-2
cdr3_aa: CASSQESSYNSPLHF
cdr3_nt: TGTGCCAGCAGCCAGGAGAGCTCCTATAATTCACCCCTCCACTTT

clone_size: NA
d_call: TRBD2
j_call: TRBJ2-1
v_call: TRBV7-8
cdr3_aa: CASSLVLAGASNEQFF
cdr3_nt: TGTGCCAGCAGCTTAGTCCTAGCGGGAGCTAGTAATGAGCAGTTCTTC

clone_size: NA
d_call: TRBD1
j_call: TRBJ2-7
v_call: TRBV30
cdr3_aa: CAWLLPGGHEQYF
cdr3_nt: TGTGCCTGGCTCCTCCCAGGGGGCCACGAGCAGTACTTC

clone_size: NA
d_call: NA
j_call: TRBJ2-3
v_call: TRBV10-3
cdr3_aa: CAITRSGSTDTQYF
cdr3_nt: TGTGCCATCACCAGATCAGGAAGCACAGATACGCAGTATTTT

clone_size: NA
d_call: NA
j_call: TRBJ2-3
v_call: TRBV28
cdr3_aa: CASSFFRADTQYF
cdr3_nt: TGTGCCAGCAGTTTCTTCCGAGCAGATACGCAGTATTTT

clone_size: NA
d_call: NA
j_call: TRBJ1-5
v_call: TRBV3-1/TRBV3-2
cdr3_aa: CASSQGQARMTQHF
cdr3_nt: TGTGCCAGCAGCCAAGGACAGGCACGGATGACCCAGCATTTT

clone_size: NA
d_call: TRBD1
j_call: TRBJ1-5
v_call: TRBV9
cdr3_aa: CASSVGQGARVRQPQHF
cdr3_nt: TGTGCCAGCAGCGTAGGTCAGGGGGCCCGAGTTCGTCAGCCCCAGCATTTT

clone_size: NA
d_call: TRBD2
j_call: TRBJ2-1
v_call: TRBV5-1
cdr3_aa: CASSRTSGGAYEQFF
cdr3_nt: TGCGCCAGCAGCCGGACTAGCGGGGGGGCTTATGAGCAGTTCTTC

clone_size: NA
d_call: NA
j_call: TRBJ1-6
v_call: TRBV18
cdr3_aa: CASSPDSFNSPLHF
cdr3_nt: TGTGCCAGCTCACCGGACAGCTTCAATTCACCCCTCCACTTT

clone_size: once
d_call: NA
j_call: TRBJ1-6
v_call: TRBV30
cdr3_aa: CACTGNPNSPLHF
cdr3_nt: TGTGCCTGTACGGGGAACCCAAATTCACCCCTCCACTTT

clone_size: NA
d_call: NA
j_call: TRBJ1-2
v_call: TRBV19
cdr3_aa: CASTKGQTNYGYTF
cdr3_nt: TGTGCCAGTACAAAAGGACAAACTAACTATGGCTACACCTTC

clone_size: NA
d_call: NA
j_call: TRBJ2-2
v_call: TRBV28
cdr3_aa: CASSGGGENTGELFF
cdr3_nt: TGTGCCAGCAGCGGAGGGGGCGAGAACACCGGGGAGCTGTTTTTT

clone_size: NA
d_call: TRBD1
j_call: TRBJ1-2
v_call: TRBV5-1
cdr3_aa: CASSKTGEDYGYTF
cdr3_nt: TGCGCCAGCAGCAAGACAGGGGAGGACTATGGCTACACCTTC